Listed below are T cell receptor beta chains from one sample, sequenced in a study of beta chain features in type 1 diabetes. Some clones are missing from TCRdb's copy, which holds only in-frame ones; the method was immunoSEQ multiplex PCR. Here the sample spans approximately 50,000 clones, around 45% being singletons. The sample consisted of Tregs from blood. The receptors were gathered from a man aged 30 to 39 with type 1 diabetes. Both conserved end residues are part of each CDR3. Each record gives: D gene, clone size, V gene, J gene, CDR3 protein, CDR3 DNA. A D gene is named only where the DNA matches it firmly. Not every row has a clone size; where given, it reads once, few, many or a size class.

TRBD2	few	TRBV4-2	TRBJ2-1	CASSQELAGYNEQFF	TGTGCCAGCAGCCAAGAACTAGCGGGTTACAATGAGCAGTTCTTC
.	.	TRBV28	TRBJ1-6	CASSSMGVWGGDNSPLHF	TGTGCCAGCAGTTCCATGGGGGTCTGGGGGGGGGATAATTCACCCCTCCACTTT
.	many	TRBV10-3	TRBJ1-1	CAISNRGERNTEAFF	TGTGCCATCAGCAACCGGGGGGAAAGGAACACTGAAGCTTTCTTT
TRBD2	.	TRBV15	TRBJ2-2	CATSPRGGIGELFF	TGTGCCACCAGCCCGCGGGGGGGGATCGGGGAGCTGTTTTTT
TRBD2	.	TRBV28	TRBJ2-7	CASSITTSGTVLEQYF	TGTGCCAGCAGTATTACGACTAGCGGGACTGTCCTCGAGCAGTACTTC
.	.	TRBV23-1	TRBJ2-1	CASSQSTRTENNEQFF	TGCGCCAGCAGTCAATCGACAAGGACAGAGAACAATGAGCAGTTCTTC
.	.	TRBV7-2	TRBJ1-5	CASSSTPGWGQPQHF	TGTGCCAGCAGCTCGACACCAGGGTGGGGTCAGCCCCAGCATTTT
TRBD1	.	TRBV6-6	TRBJ1-2	CASTIERQGLDGYTF	TGTGCCAGCACTATAGAAAGACAGGGGCTCGATGGCTACACCTTC
.	.	TRBV11-1	TRBJ1-1	CASSPPQTGPGAFF	TGTGCCAGCAGCCCCCCCCAAACAGGCCCGGGAGCTTTCTTT
.	.	TRBV2	TRBJ2-5	CASSRNTGETQYF	TGTGCCAGCAGCCGAAACACAGGGGAGACCCAGTACTTC
.	few	TRBV2	TRBJ2-1	CASSELGSYNEQFF	TGTGCCAGCAGTGAACTAGGATCTTACAATGAGCAGTTCTTC
.	few	TRBV18	TRBJ1-1	CASSPLSRGTLNTEAFF	TGTGCCAGCTCACCACTTTCACGGGGGACCTTGAACACTGAAGCTTTCTTT
TRBD2	.	TRBV7-2	TRBJ2-3	CASSLRLAGVSTDTQYF	TGTGCCAGCAGCTTAAGGCTAGCGGGAGTGAGCACAGATACGCAGTATTTT
.	.	TRBV27	TRBJ1-1	CASSLLQGGTEAFF	TGTGCCAGCTCACTTTTGCAGGGAGGCACTGAAGCTTTCTTT
TRBD1	.	TRBV2	TRBJ2-3	CASSRQGGTDTQYF	TGTGCCAGCTCTCGACAGGGGGGCACAGATACGCAGTATTTT
TRBD1	.	TRBV27	TRBJ2-1	CASSRDRGVNEQFF	TGTGCCAGCAGTCGGGACAGGGGTGTTAATGAGCAGTTCTTC
.	few	TRBV29-1	TRBJ2-3	CSVDQRLYDTQYF	TGCAGCGTTGACCAGAGGCTTTATGATACGCAGTATTTT
TRBD2	.	TRBV7-2	TRBJ2-5	CASSLPVLAGRETQYF	TGTGCCAGCAGCTTACCGGTCCTAGCGGGAAGGGAGACCCAGTACTTC
TRBD2	few	TRBV2	TRBJ2-7	CATSPGLATYEQYF	TGTGCCACCAGCCCGGGACTAGCGACCTACGAGCAGTACTTC
.	few	TRBV5-1	TRBJ2-3	CASSPTQGQDTQYF	TGCGCCAGCAGCCCCACGCAGGGACAAGATACGCAGTATTTT
TRBD2	.	TRBV4-1	TRBJ2-1	CASSQDHLAGGSNEQFF	TGCGCCAGCAGCCAAGACCATCTAGCGGGCGGGAGCAATGAGCAGTTCTTC
TRBD2	few	TRBV11-2	TRBJ2-1	CASSLEAGGRNEQFF	TGTGCCAGCAGCTTAGAAGCGGGAGGGCGGAATGAGCAGTTCTTC
TRBD1	few	TRBV6-5	TRBJ2-2	CASSYDQGDELFF	TGTGCCAGCAGTTACGATCAGGGGGACGAGCTGTTTTTT
.	.	TRBV28	TRBJ1-2	CASSLLHPGNYGYTF	TGTGCCAGCAGTTTACTCCACCCAGGGAACTATGGCTACACCTTC
.	few	TRBV28	TRBJ1-1	CASSLDSTGSEAFF	TGTGCCAGCAGTTTGGACTCAACAGGGTCTGAAGCTTTCTTT
.	few	TRBV2	TRBJ2-5	CASSGQETQYF	TGTGCCAGCAGTGGGCAGGAGACCCAGTACTTC
TRBD1	.	TRBV7-9	TRBJ2-7	CASSAPGTGSAYEQYF	TGTGCCAGCAGCGCGCCAGGGACAGGGAGCGCCTACGAGCAGTACTTC
.	few	TRBV10-3	TRBJ1-5	CAISTGIWGQPQHF	TGTGCCATCAGTACAGGGATCTGGGGTCAGCCCCAGCATTTT
TRBD1	few	TRBV7-2	TRBJ2-1	CASDRDRGWNEQFF	TGTGCCAGCGACCGGGACAGGGGTTGGAATGAGCAGTTCTTC
.	.	TRBV5-1	TRBJ1-1	CASSLTGLDTEAFF	TGCGCCAGCAGCTTGACAGGGTTGGACACTGAAGCTTTCTTT
TRBD2	.	TRBV7-8	TRBJ2-1	CASSPRTSGTIYNEQFF	TGTGCCAGCAGCCCGAGGACTAGCGGGACGATCTACAATGAGCAGTTCTTC
TRBD2	.	TRBV7-2	TRBJ2-1	CASSRGSGALNEQFF	TGTGCCAGCAGCCGGGGCAGCGGGGCCCTCAATGAGCAGTTCTTC
TRBD2	.	TRBV27	TRBJ2-1	CASRPRLAGADEQFF	TGTGCCAGCAGACCCCGGCTAGCGGGAGCCGATGAGCAGTTCTTC
.	.	TRBV18	TRBJ2-7	CASSPNSDYEQYF	TGTGCCAGCTCACCAAATTCAGACTACGAGCAGTACTTC
.	.	TRBV28	TRBJ1-2	CASSLSESYGYTF	TGTGCCAGCAGTTTATCCGAGAGCTATGGCTACACCTTC
TRBD1	.	TRBV5-1	TRBJ2-2	CASSPTGPGELFF	TGCGCCAGCAGCCCGACAGGGCCGGGGGAGCTGTTTTTT
.	.	TRBV28	TRBJ2-7	CAGSTNPYGGLGYEQYF	TGTGCCGGAAGCACGAACCCCTATGGAGGGCTGGGGTACGAGCAGTACTTC
.	few	TRBV15	TRBJ1-1	CATSRAFDPGTEAFF	TGTGCCACCAGCAGAGCGTTCGACCCGGGCACTGAAGCTTTCTTT
TRBD1	.	TRBV27	TRBJ1-5	CASSFLRQGNQPQHF	TGTGCCAGCAGTTTTTTGCGACAGGGTAATCAGCCCCAGCATTTT
TRBD2	.	TRBV27	TRBJ2-2	CASSWGGTIKTGELFF	TGTGCCAGCAGTTGGGGGGGGACTATCAAAACCGGGGAGCTGTTTTTT
.	few	TRBV7-8	TRBJ2-3	CASSVSAHTDTQYF	TGTGCCAGCAGCGTTAGCGCCCACACAGATACGCAGTATTTT
.	.	TRBV5-1	TRBJ2-1	CASSSSVSYNEQFF	TGCGCCAGCAGCTCCTCCGTCTCCTACAATGAGCAGTTCTTC
TRBD1	.	TRBV30	TRBJ2-5	CAWSGQGYQETQYF	TGTGCCTGGAGTGGACAGGGGTACCAAGAGACCCAGTACTTC
.	.	TRBV7-9	TRBJ2-1	CAEARGNNEQFF	TGTGCCGAGGCTCGGGGGAACAATGAGCAGTTCTTC
TRBD1	once	TRBV7-6	TRBJ2-7	CASSLTRGRYEQYF	TGTGCCAGCAGCTTGACAAGGGGGCGTTACGAGCAGTACTTC
TRBD1	.	TRBV5-1	TRBJ2-7	CASSWDRVFYEQYF	TGCGCCAGCAGCTGGGACAGAGTTTTCTACGAGCAGTACTTC
TRBD2	.	TRBV7-9	TRBJ2-1	CASSRLAGNEQFF	TGTGCCAGCAGTCGACTAGCCGGTAATGAGCAGTTCTTC